This entry lists 26 T cell receptor beta chains sequenced from one sample in a study of blood T cell repertoires in COVID-19. The protocol was immunoSEQ multiplex PCR, while the TCRdb copy is restricted to in-frame clones and leaves out a portion. Among 350,000 to 450,000 clones listed, about 88% were seen once. Sequenced: PBMCs or T cells enriched from blood (not recorded which). Every receptor here comes from a woman aged 18-29 years who had been exposed to COVID-19.

This chain uses TRBV28 with TRBJ2-7; 8 bases align to TRBD1. J was trimmed by 6 bases and V by 4 bases; bases with no gene match: 5. Germline V gene lookup returns CDR1 MDHEN and CDR2 SYDVKM. CDR3 size: 13 residues. DNA for the CDR3: TGTGCCAGCAGTTCCCGACAGGGGCCCGAGCAGTACTTC. Translation: CASSSRQGPEQYF.

The gene calls are TRBV28 and TRBJ1-1; TRBD1 might be the D (5 bases). The CDR3 loop spans 10 amino acids. CDR1 is MDHEN, CDR2 SYDVKM, per germline. The ends were cut back, 6 bases at V and 11 bases at J, with 10 bases in the middle. The CDR3 DNA follows: TGTGCCAGCAGGGCAGGGTCCGCTTTCTTT. Translated, it gives CASRAGSAFF.

This clone has a handful of counts. The gene calls are TRBV7-2 and TRBJ2-7, with D unresolved. The CDR3 spans 16 residues. CDR1 is SGHTA, CDR2 FQGNSA, per germline. The V end lost 5 bases, the J end lost 1 base, and 18 bases lay between the germline ends. The CDR3 is CASSRLATTYSYEQYF. In nucleotides, the CDR3 is TGTGCCAGCAGCCGCCTTGCCACGACATATTCCTACGAGCAGTACTTC.

This clone was seen a single time. The chain is built from TRBV5-1 and TRBJ1-6; D possibly corresponds to TRBD1 (5 bases). Germline values: CDR1 SGHRS, CDR2 YFSETQ. The V and J ends lost 2 bases and 10 bases respectively, with 13 bases between them. This CDR3 is 14 amino acids long. This chain's CDR3 is CASSFAQEGSPLHF. CDR3 sequence (DNA): TGCGCCAGCAGCTTCGCACAGGAAGGATCACCCCTCCACTTT.

The chain recombines TRBV18 with TRBJ1-3; TRBD1 matches at 7 bases. This CDR3 spans 17 amino acids. The ends lost 5 bases at V and 1 base at J; junction bases unmatched: 11. The germline gives CDR1 KGHSH, CDR2 LQKENI. CDR3 in amino acids: CASSDPRQGSSGNTIYF. In DNA form, the CDR3 reads TGTGCCAGCTCAGACCCGAGACAGGGCAGTTCTGGAAACACCATATATTTT.

The J gene is TRBJ1-4, the V gene TRBV24-1; D possibly corresponds to TRBD1 (5 bases). The CDR3 covers 12 residues. The V gene's germline CDR1 is KGHDR and CDR2 SFDVKD. The V and J ends lost 3 bases and 8 bases respectively, with 6 bases between them. The CDR3 reads CATSDRGEKLFF. The CDR3 DNA follows: TGTGCCACCAGTGATAGGGGCGAAAAACTGTTTTTT.

This sequence joins TRBV28 and TRBJ2-3; 8 positions match TRBD1. Germline-derived CDR1 and CDR2 are MDHEN and SYDVKM. Trimming cost V 4 bases and J 4 bases; bases outside gene matches: 16. The CDR3 has 18 amino acids. The DNA of the CDR3 is TGTGCCAGCAGTTCGTTTGGACAGGGTTTTAAGATACCAGATACGCAGTATTTT. It specifies CASSSFGQGFKIPDTQYF.

V is TRBV7-2 and J is TRBJ2-4, with D perhaps matching TRBD2 (6 bases). Germline-derived CDR1 and CDR2 are SGHTA and FQGNSA. The V and J ends lost 5 bases and 4 bases respectively, with 21 bases between them. The CDR3 covers 17 residues. The CDR3 region has the DNA TGTGCCAGCAGCCTGACCCCAACCGGACGGGAGAAAAACATTCAGTACTTC. As protein: CASSLTPTGREKNIQYF.

For the CDR3, the DNA is TGTGCCAGCAGGGGACAGGTGACAGATACGCAGTATTTT. This translates into CASRGQVTDTQYF. The chain uses TRBV4-2 and TRBJ2-3; 8 bases agree with TRBD1. The CDR3 runs 13 residues. Germline values: CDR1 LGHNA, CDR2 YNFKEQ. J gave up 3 bases and V 6 bases, and 2 bases lay outside the gene matches.

The chain recombines TRBV19 with TRBJ1-1; 10 nucleotides agree with TRBD1. V shed 4 bases, J shed 5 bases, and the junction held 10 bases outside the gene matches. Germline-derived CDR1 and CDR2 are LNHDA and SQIVND (reference sequence). This CDR3 has 16 residues. The CDR3 DNA reads as TGTGCCAGTAGTACCCGACCTGGACAGGGGGAAACTGAAGCTTTCTTT. It codes for CASSTRPGQGETEAFF.

The gene calls are TRBV6-5 and TRBJ1-2; D gene unclear. Per the germline V gene, CDR1 is MNHEY and CDR2 is SVGAGI. Deletions cut 0 bases from V and 7 bases from J, with 9 bases between. The CDR3 is 13 residues long. The CDR3, as DNA: TGTGCCAGCAGTTACTCGGGCCTCGCTGGCTACACCTTC. This gives the protein CASSYSGLAGYTF.

This sequence joins TRBV4-2 and TRBJ1-3; no clear D gene. Germline V gene sequence: CDR1 LGHNA, CDR2 YNFKEQ. The V end lost 1 base, the J end lost 5 bases, and 12 bases lay between the germline ends. The CDR3 has 15 amino acids. The CDR3 is CASSQVEQLRNTIYF. In nucleotides, the CDR3 is TGTGCCAGCAGCCAAGTTGAACAGCTTCGAAACACCATATATTTT.

The J gene is TRBJ1-2, the V gene TRBV2, with 9 bases identical to TRBD1. In germline, CDR1 is SNHLY, CDR2 FYNNEI. The CDR3 consists of 12 residues. V dropped 6 bases and J dropped 6; count of bases not matched to a gene: 2. This chain's CDR3 is CASRTGGDGYTF. In DNA, the CDR3 is TGTGCCAGCAGGACAGGGGGAGATGGCTACACCTTC.

This clone has only a few counts. The V and J genes are TRBV7-2 and TRBJ2-7; no clear D gene. Germline V gene sequence: CDR1 SGHTA, CDR2 FQGNSA. Between the trimmed V and J ends, which lost 1 base and 6 bases, there was a span of 7 bases. The CDR3 runs to 12 residues. CDR3 loop: CASSLVRSEQYF. The CDR3 bases are TGTGCCAGCAGCTTAGTTCGTTCCGAGCAGTACTTC.

The chain uses TRBV9 and TRBJ1-6; D uncertain. Germline CDR1 is SGDLS and CDR2 is YYNGEE. CDR3 length: 14 amino acids. V lost 3 bases, J lost 10 bases, and 14 bases lay in between. The CDR3 protein is CASSGASAGSPLHF. The DNA for the CDR3 is TGTGCCAGCAGCGGAGCCTCTGCCGGGTCACCCCTCCACTTT.

This clone was recorded once. J is TRBJ2-1 and V is TRBV10-1; TRBD2 matches 10 bases. The CDR3 sequence is 16 residues long. From germline, CDR1 is WNHNN and CDR2 SYGVQD (reference sequence). Germline trimming cut 3 bases from V and 6 bases from J; bases unmatched to any gene: 8. CDR3 region: CASSESVLAGSNEQFF. The CDR3 nucleotides are TGCGCCAGCAGTGAATCGGTACTAGCGGGGTCCAATGAGCAGTTCTTC.

This clone has more than one count but fewer than ten. The V call is TRBV18, the J call TRBJ1-1, with a tentative D call TRBD1 (5 bases). CDR3 length: 15 residues. Germline V gene lookup returns CDR1 KGHSH and CDR2 LQKENI. V lost 3 bases and J 0 bases, leaving 11 bases between the germline ends. The CDR3, as DNA: TGTGCCAGCTCACCTAGGACAATTATGAACACTGAAGCTTTCTTT. It translates to CASSPRTIMNTEAFF. The full variable domain, rest sourced from reference TRBV18 and TRBJ1-1, is NAGVMQNPRHLVRRRGQEARLRCSPMKGHSHVYWYRQLPEEGLKFMVYLQKENIIDESGMPKERFSAEFPKEGPSILRIQQVVRGDSAAYFCASSPRTIMNTEAFFGQGTRLTVV.

The sample holds a few counts of this clone. The rearrangement uses TRBV9 and TRBJ2-2; D might be TRBD2 (7 bases). The CDR3 covers 14 residues. Trimming left V 7 bases short and J 3 bases short, with 13 bases between. Germline assignment: CDR1 SGDLS and CDR2 YYNGEE. As DNA, the CDR3 is TGTGCCAGCGGGAGGGACACCTACACCGGGGAGCTGTTTTTT. It is translated as CASGRDTYTGELFF.

The chain employs TRBV19 and TRBJ2-2; 8 nucleotides match TRBD1. Unmatched junction bases numbered 4, after V lost 4 bases and J lost 6 bases. This CDR3 has 14 residues. Per germline, CDR1 LNHDA and CDR2 SQIVND (reference sequence). CDR3 nucleotides: TGTGCCAGTAGTACAGGGGGCGCGTCCGGGGAGCTGTTTTTT. Amino acid sequence: CASSTGGASGELFF. The variable domain in full, with the rest retrieved from reference TRBV19 and TRBJ2-2, is DGGITQSPKYLFRKEGQNVTLSCEQNLNHDAMYWYRQDPGQGLRLIYYSQIVNDFQKGDIAEGYSVSREKKESFPLTVTSAQKNPTAFYLCASSTGGASGELFFGEGSRLTVL.

The rearrangement joins TRBV6-5 to TRBJ2-5; D unresolved. Germline lookup yields CDR1 MNHEY and CDR2 SVGAGI. Deletions cut 0 bases from V and 5 bases from J, with 13 bases between. This CDR3 spans 15 amino acids. Written as DNA, the CDR3 is TGTGCCAGCAGTTACTCGATAGGATCGGGTGAGACCCAGTACTTC. Translated, it gives CASSYSIGSGETQYF.

V and J are TRBV18 and TRBJ2-7; D possibly corresponds to TRBD2 (5 bases). CDR1 is KGHSH and CDR2 is LQKENI in the germline V gene. V was trimmed by 6 bases and J by 0 bases, leaving 21 bases between them. CDR3 length equals 17 residues. The CDR3, as DNA: TGTGCCAGCTCCCGCAGTCTAGCTCAAAGGAGCTCCTACGAGCAGTACTTC. It yields the protein CASSRSLAQRSSYEQYF.

This clone occurred a few times. The sample holds other DNA sequences that translate to the same CDR3. The chain recombines TRBV28 with TRBJ2-1, with 7 positions matching TRBD2. The germline gives CDR1 MDHEN, CDR2 SYDVKM. CDR3 size: 15 residues. With 3 bases clipped from V and 0 bases from J, the junction kept 2 bases outside the gene matches. CDR3 coding DNA: TGTGCCAGCAGTTTGCGGGGGAGCTCCTACAATGAGCAGTTCTTC. Amino acid sequence: CASSLRGSSYNEQFF.

V usage is TRBV19 and J usage is TRBJ1-6, with a possible D match to TRBD1 (6 bases). CDR1 and CDR2 from the germline V gene are LNHDA and SQIVND (reference sequence). This CDR3 contains 13 residues. V lost 6 bases and J lost 8, with 11 bases in between. This CDR3 is CASRDRPYSPLHF. CDR3 DNA: TGTGCCAGTAGGGACAGACCTTATTCACCCCTCCACTTT.

This chain links TRBV7-2 with TRBJ2-3, with TRBD1 matching over 8 bases. The CDR3 sequence is 16 residues long. Germline trimming cut 2 bases from V and 6 bases from J; bases unmatched to any gene: 10. The germline V gene has CDR1 SGHTA and CDR2 FQGNSA. CDR3 loop: CASSLQMTGVGDTQYF. As DNA, the CDR3 is TGTGCCAGCAGCTTACAGATGACAGGGGTCGGGGATACGCAGTATTTT. The entire variable domain, with the rest obtained from reference TRBV7-2 and TRBJ2-3, is as follows: GAGVSQSPSNKVTEKGKDVELRCDPISGHTALYWYRQSLGQGLEFLIYFQGNSAPDKSGLPSDRFSAERTGGSVSTLTIQRTQQEDSAVYLCASSLQMTGVGDTQYFGPGTRLTVL.

This rearrangement joins TRBV5-4 to TRBJ1-1; 8 bases fit TRBD1. V lost 2 bases and J lost 3; bases outside the gene matches: 9. Germline V lookup: CDR1 SGHNT, CDR2 YYREEE (reference sequence). The CDR3 extends over 16 amino acids. This CDR3 reads CASSFAYRGEDTEAFF. The CDR3 DNA reads TGTGCCAGCAGCTTCGCCTACAGGGGGGAAGACACTGAAGCTTTCTTT.

The CDR3 loop is CASSLNTGTGAYEQYF. In DNA, the CDR3 is TGCGCCAGCAGCTTGAACACCGGGACAGGGGCCTACGAGCAGTACTTC. This chain joins TRBV5-1 and TRBJ2-7, with 10 bases lining up with TRBD1. V was pared by 1 base and J by 2 bases, with 6 bases of the junction left unmatched. Germline V gene data show CDR1 as SGHRS and CDR2 as YFSETQ. CDR3 length equals 16 residues.